This TCR beta chain was obtained from a study of CD8 T cells in Susac syndrome. The CDR3 is made up of 15 amino acids. The ends were cut back, 2 bases at V and 1 base at J, with 6 bases in the middle. Germline assignment: CDR1 MNHEY and CDR2 SVGAGI. Findings and caveats of the study: In total CD8+ repertoires, 15 to 20 Susac-specific public clones were found, and CD8+ TEMRA repertoires had about five.

Reverse transcription of about 0.5 to 1 ug RNA was carried out with random hexamers. The CDR3 of TCR beta was amplified by immunoSEQ multiplex PCR across 54 Vbeta and 13 Jbeta. TCRdb re-derived calls from the immunoSEQ multiplex PCR reads in MiXCR, one entry per CDR3 protein. The repertoire holds roughly 110,000 distinct CDR3 sequences, with roughly 94% as singletons. CD8+ and CD4+ blood T cells underwent TCR beta sequencing. Purification of the CD8+ and CD4+ T cells relied on negative isolation, and TEMRA cells underwent FACS enrichment. A note on this clonotype: The antigen is not known.

This TCR was recovered from a human donor with Susac syndrome. The sample was CD8+ T cells from PBMCs. This chain links TRBV6-5 with TRBJ2-6; D remains unclear. CDR3 nucleotide sequence: TGTGCCAGCAGTTACCGGGTTTCTGGGGCCAACGTCCTGACTTTC. Translation: CASSYRVSGANVLTF.